This passage covers 14 T cell receptor beta chains from one sample sequenced in a study of beta chain features in type 1 diabetes. TCRB transcripts that were expressed got sequenced, as all of the isolated RNA had been reverse transcribed. The repertoire was sequenced with immunoSEQ multiplex PCR; TCRdb's copy has only in-frame clones and lacks some. The sample lists 350,000 to 450,000 clones, roughly 16% occurring once. Sequencing was done on a sample of naive CD4+ T cells from blood. These receptors all come from a woman aged 18-29 years in good health.

The table lists this clone with a count of one. The chain employs TRBV27 and TRBJ1-2; D not certain. The V end lost 3 bases, the J end lost 8 bases, and 22 bases lay between the germline ends. The germline gives CDR1 MNHEY, CDR2 SMNVEV (reference sequence). This CDR3 is built from 16 residues. The CDR3 DNA sequence: TGTGCCAGCAGTTTTATGGGCGGAGGGCTGACCTTGGGCTACACCTTC. Its protein is CASSFMGGGLTLGYTF.

The chain couples TRBV7-8 to TRBJ2-6, with 8 bases fitting TRBD1. Germline assignment: CDR1 SGHVS and CDR2 FQNEAQ. CDR3 size: 18 residues. V dropped 5 bases and J dropped 1; count of bases not matched to a gene: 10. CDR3 DNA sequence: TGTGCCAGCAGCCGACAGGGGTTAAGGCTATCTGGGGCCAACGTCCTGACTTTC. Translation: CASSRQGLRLSGANVLTF.

This sequence joins TRBV11-3 and TRBJ2-1; D unresolved. The germline V gene encodes CDR1 SGHNT and CDR2 YENEEA. This CDR3 is 15 amino acids long. Trimming took off 1 base at V and 5 bases at J, with 12 bases between the two ends. The CDR3 nucleotides read TGTGCCAGCAGCTTAGGTCACCAGCTAGACAATGAGCAGTTCTTC. It is translated as CASSLGHQLDNEQFF.

This clone was found a few times. The chain carries TRBV20-1 and TRBJ2-7; no definite D call. The CDR3 sequence is 11 residues long. Germline CDR1 is DFQATT and CDR2 is SNEGSKA (reference sequence). V was pared by 4 bases and J by 3 bases, with 7 bases between. CDR3 residues: CSAILNYEQYF. The CDR3, as DNA: TGCAGTGCTATCCTTAACTACGAGCAGTACTTC.

This chain uses TRBV11-2 with TRBJ2-1, with TRBD2 matching 10 bases. The CDR3 is 16 residues long. CDR1 and CDR2 (germline): SGHAT, FQNNGV. V lost 5 bases and J lost 7; bases outside the gene matches: 11. Written as DNA, the CDR3 is TGTGCCAGCAGCCCAATAGCGGGAGGACCTCAGAATGAGCAGTTCTTC. It encodes CASSPIAGGPQNEQFF.

This sequence joins TRBV9 and TRBJ2-2; no clear D gene. This CDR3 contains 14 residues. Trimming took off 0 bases at V and 4 bases at J, with 7 bases between the two ends. Per the germline V gene, CDR1 is SGDLS and CDR2 is YYNGEE. The CDR3 loop is CASSVALITGELFF. DNA of the CDR3: TGTGCCAGCAGCGTAGCACTTATCACCGGGGAGCTGTTTTTT.

This clone occurred a few times. The rearrangement uses TRBV18 and TRBJ1-1, with D uncertain. V dropped 2 bases and J dropped 1 base, with 5 bases sitting between them. CDR3 length: 13 amino acids. CDR1 KGHSH and CDR2 LQKENI come from the germline V gene. The CDR3 nucleotides are TGTGCCAGCTCACCAGAGGGGAACACTGAAGCTTTCTTT. Protein: CASSPEGNTEAFF.

This clone came up a few times. This chain links TRBV9 with TRBJ2-5; D is undetermined. Germline V gene data show CDR1 as SGDLS and CDR2 as YYNGEE. Trimming removed 3 bases at V and 4 bases at J, with 10 bases between. The CDR3 is made up of 13 amino acids. CDR3 amino acids: CASSGSSPETQYF. The CDR3 bases are TGTGCCAGCAGCGGTAGTAGCCCAGAGACCCAGTACTTC.

To note about this clone: At one boundary the junction diverges from the germline segment, which might be a read error. The genes are TRBV29-1 and TRBJ2-1; D gene unclear. Germline values: CDR1 SQVTM, CDR2 ANQGSEA. The CDR3 contains 12 residues. For the CDR3, the DNA is TGCAGCGTTCTAAGCCAGAGCGTCTATCAGCTCTTC. It codes for CSVLSQSVYQLF.

J is TRBJ2-1 and V is TRBV29-1, with 10 nucleotides matching TRBD2. With V trimmed by 7 bases and J by 8 bases, 14 bases remained unmatched. The CDR3 totals 15 residues. Germline-derived CDR1 and CDR2 are SQVTM and ANQGSEA. This chain's CDR3 is CSASGAGGPIYEQFF. Here the CDR3 DNA reads TGCAGCGCAAGCGGAGCGGGAGGGCCAATCTATGAGCAGTTCTTC.

The V call is TRBV7-9, the J call TRBJ2-3, with TRBD2 identical over 9 bases. This CDR3 comprises 17 residues. Losses at the gene ends were 4 bases for V and 2 bases for J; bases not matched to a gene: 10. Germline V CDR1 and CDR2: SEHNR, FQNEAQ (reference sequence). The CDR3 is CASSSSPGLATTDTQYF. The CDR3 coding sequence is TGTGCCAGCAGCTCCTCACCGGGACTAGCTACCACAGATACGCAGTATTTT. Combining the CDR3 with reference TRBV7-9 and TRBJ2-3 gives the whole variable domain DTGVSQNPRHKITKRGQNVTFRCDPISEHNRLYWYRQTLGQGPEFLTYFQNEAQLEKSRLLSDRFSAERPKGSFSTLEIQRTEQGDSAMYLCASSSSPGLATTDTQYFGPGTRLTVL.

V and J are TRBV19 and TRBJ2-3; D is ambiguous. Deletions cut 3 bases from V and 1 base from J, with 11 bases between. Germline CDR1 LNHDA, CDR2 SQIVND (reference sequence). This CDR3 has 15 amino acids. In DNA form, the CDR3 reads TGTGCCAGTAGTATCGTCTCCCTAGGCACAGATACGCAGTATTTT. Protein product: CASSIVSLGTDTQYF.

The rearrangement joins TRBV9 to TRBJ2-1; 7 nucleotides align to TRBD1. Losses at the gene ends were 7 bases for V and 9 bases for J; bases not matched to a gene: 19. CDR3 length: 16 residues. Germline V gene lookup returns CDR1 SGDLS and CDR2 YYNGEE. The CDR3 DNA sequence: TGTGCCAGCTCAAAAGCGAGACAGGGTCGGTCGTTTGAGCAGTTCTTC. Residues: CASSKARQGRSFEQFF.

This clone appeared a few times. The chain couples TRBV6-5 to TRBJ2-5; 9 nucleotides agree with TRBD2. The germline V gene has CDR1 MNHEY and CDR2 SVGAGI. The CDR3 extends over 14 amino acids. The V and J ends lost 8 bases and 5 bases, in that order; junction bases with no gene match: 9. The CDR3 reads CASSRAGGRETQYF. The CDR3 DNA is TGTGCCAGCTCTCGGGCGGGAGGGAGGGAGACCCAGTACTTC.